This T cell receptor beta chain was sequenced during a study of T cells in localized non-small cell lung cancer. Using immunoSEQ multiplex PCR, the repertoire was profiled, and TCRdb retains in-frame clones only, with some absent. Here the sample spans approximately 770 clones, about a fifth being singletons. CDR3 length: 17 residues. The germline V and J ends were trimmed by 2 bases and 0 bases, with 14 bases remaining between them. Germline CDR1 KGHSH, CDR2 LQKENI. Regarding the study as a whole: As only one tumor region underwent sequencing, heterogeneity remains possible. Paired adjacent lung recovered a median around 60 of the top 100 tumor clones. A raised T cell density in blood coincided with lengthier overall survival. T cell clonality was highest in uninvolved adjacent lung, above tumor.

A word on this clone: The antigen is unknown.

This rearrangement joins TRBV18 to TRBJ1-3; D not resolved. The source is a female donor of 60 years or more with stage I lung adenocarcinoma. The sequences come from normal lung tissue next to the tumor, collected before any cancer treatment. CDR3 coding DNA: TGTGCCAGCTCACCATTCGGGCAGCGAACCTCTGGAAACACCATATATTTT. Its protein product is CASSPFGQRTSGNTIYF.